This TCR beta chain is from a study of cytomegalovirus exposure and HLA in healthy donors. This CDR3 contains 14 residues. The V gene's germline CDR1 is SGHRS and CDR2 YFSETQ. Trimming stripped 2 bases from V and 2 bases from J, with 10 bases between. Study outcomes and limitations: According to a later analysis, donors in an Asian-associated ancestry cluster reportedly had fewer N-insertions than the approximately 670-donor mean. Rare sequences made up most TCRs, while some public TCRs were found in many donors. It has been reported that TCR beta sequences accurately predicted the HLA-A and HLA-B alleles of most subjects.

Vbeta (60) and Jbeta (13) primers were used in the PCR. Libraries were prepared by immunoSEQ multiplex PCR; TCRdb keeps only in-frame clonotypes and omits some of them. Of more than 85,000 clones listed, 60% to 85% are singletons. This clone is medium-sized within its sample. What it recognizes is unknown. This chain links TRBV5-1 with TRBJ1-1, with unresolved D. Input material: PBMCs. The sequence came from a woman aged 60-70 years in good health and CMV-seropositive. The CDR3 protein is CASSLDGLNTEAFF. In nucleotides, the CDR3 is TGCGCCAGCAGCTTAGACGGACTCAACACTGAAGCTTTCTTT. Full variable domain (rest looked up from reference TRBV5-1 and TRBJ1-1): KAGVTQTPRYLIKTRGQQVTLSCSPISGHRSVSWYQQTPGQGLQFLFEYFSETQRNKGNFPGRFSGRQFSNSRSEMNVSTLELGDSALYLCASSLDGLNTEAFFGQGTRLTVV.